This is a list of T cell receptor beta chains from one sample in a study of CD4 T cells in relation to SARS-CoV-2 and coronaviruses. TCRdb's copy holds only in-frame clones and misses some; the assay was immunoSEQ multiplex PCR. In the table there are some 60,000 clones, 90% to 95% of which are singletons. The sequenced sample consisted of naive CD4+ T cells from PBMCs. The receptors come from an adult with COVID-19. Both conserved end residues are part of each CDR3. Fields, in order: J gene, V gene, clone size, D gene, CDR3 protein, CDR3 DNA. D genes are given only for firm matches. Rows give clone size only sometimes, using once, few, many, or a class for an expanded clone.

TRBJ2-1	TRBV5-4	-	TRBD2	CASSVPSGRGRIDEQFF	TGTGCCAGCAGCGTACCTAGCGGGAGGGGGAGAATAGATGAGCAGTTCTTC
TRBJ2-5	TRBV7-9	-	-	CASSLYRESETQYF	TGTGCCAGCAGCTTATACAGGGAGTCAGAGACCCAGTACTTC
TRBJ1-1	TRBV28	-	-	CASSLYPGNTEAFF	TGTGCCAGCAGTTTATACCCGGGGAACACTGAAGCTTTCTTT
TRBJ2-2	TRBV7-2	once	-	CASSFSAGELFF	TGTGCCAGCAGCTTCTCGGCCGGGGAGCTGTTTTTT
TRBJ2-5	TRBV18	-	-	CASSPLDGGETQYF	TGTGCCAGCTCACCACTGGACGGTGGGGAGACCCAGTACTTC
TRBJ2-7	TRBV6-6	-	-	CASSLRGVVYEQYF	TGTGCCAGCAGTCTCAGGGGGGTCGTGTACGAGCAGTACTTC
TRBJ1-2	TRBV5-6	-	-	CASSPGRGLSYGYTF	TGTGCCAGCAGCCCGGGGCGGGGGCTTAGCTATGGCTACACCTTC
TRBJ1-3	TRBV9	-	-	CASSVLDSRSGNTIYF	TGTGCCAGCAGCGTATTGGACAGCCGCTCTGGAAACACCATATATTTT
TRBJ2-4	TRBV2	-	-	CASNGPGVVNIQYF	TGTGCCAGCAATGGTCCGGGGGTGGTAAACATTCAGTACTTC
TRBJ2-3	TRBV7-3	-	TRBD2	CASSLTEREGHDTQYF	TGTGCCAGCAGCTTAACTGAGCGGGAGGGCCATGATACGCAGTATTTT
TRBJ2-1	TRBV15	-	TRBD1	CATSRETNTGGSDEQFF	TGTGCCACCAGCAGAGAGACGAATACAGGGGGATCGGATGAGCAGTTCTTC
TRBJ1-6	TRBV7-9	few	-	CASSLVGIGPLHF	TGTGCCAGCAGCTTAGTTGGGATAGGCCCCCTCCACTTT
TRBJ1-5	TRBV7-9	-	TRBD1	CASSSAGTGVDQPQHF	TGTGCCAGCAGCTCCGCCGGGACAGGGGTGGATCAGCCCCAGCATTTT
TRBJ2-7	TRBV27	-	-	CASTRFEQYF	TGTGCCAGCACTCGGTTTGAGCAGTACTTC
TRBJ1-4	TRBV18	-	-	CASSPGGHEKLFF	TGTGCCAGCTCACCAGGGGGGCATGAAAAACTGTTTTTT
TRBJ2-5	TRBV28	-	TRBD1	CASSLTGVQETQYF	TGTGCCAGCAGTTTGACAGGGGTGCAAGAGACCCAGTACTTC
TRBJ2-1	TRBV20-1	-	-	CSARGRPGPFF	TGCAGTGCTAGAGGCCGTCCGGGGCCGTTCTTC
TRBJ2-7	TRBV19	-	TRBD2	CASSSGRSSYEQYF	TGTGCCAGTTCTAGCGGGAGGAGCTCCTACGAGCAGTACTTC
TRBJ2-3	TRBV3-1/TRBV3-2	-	-	CASSQIGRSDTQYF	TGTGCCAGCAGCCAAATCGGGCGCTCAGATACGCAGTATTTT
TRBJ1-5	TRBV28	once	TRBD1	CASRKTGTGRRQPQHF	TGTGCCAGCAGGAAGACCGGGACAGGGCGACGTCAGCCCCAGCATTTT